The T cell receptor beta chain described here comes from a study of shared clonotypes between healthy human individuals. V dropped 3 bases and J dropped 3 bases, with 13 bases sitting between them. CDR1 KGHSH and CDR2 LQKENI come from the germline V gene. The CDR3 consists of 15 residues. Study findings and constraints: As a rule, naive subsets had a larger estimated richness than memory subsets. Clonotypes shared by all four donors outscored non-shared clonotypes in generation probability.

Profiling relied on immunoSEQ multiplex PCR, and the TCRdb table lists in-frame clones only, not all of them. Among nearly 1 million clones listed, roughly 72% were seen once. Donors included only healthy HIV-negative adults lacking recent acute infections or vaccinations. Comments on this clone: Its target is not known.

The chain combines TRBV18 with TRBJ2-3; D possibly corresponds to TRBD1 (6 bases). Material for sequencing was memory CD4+ T cells sorted from blood. This sample's subset: CD45RA-negative fraction. This clonotype was sampled from a man between 18 and 29 years old in good health. In DNA form, the CDR3 reads TGTGCCAGCTCACCCTCGGTTCAGGGGACAGATACGCAGTATTTT. Its translation: CASSPSVQGTDTQYF.